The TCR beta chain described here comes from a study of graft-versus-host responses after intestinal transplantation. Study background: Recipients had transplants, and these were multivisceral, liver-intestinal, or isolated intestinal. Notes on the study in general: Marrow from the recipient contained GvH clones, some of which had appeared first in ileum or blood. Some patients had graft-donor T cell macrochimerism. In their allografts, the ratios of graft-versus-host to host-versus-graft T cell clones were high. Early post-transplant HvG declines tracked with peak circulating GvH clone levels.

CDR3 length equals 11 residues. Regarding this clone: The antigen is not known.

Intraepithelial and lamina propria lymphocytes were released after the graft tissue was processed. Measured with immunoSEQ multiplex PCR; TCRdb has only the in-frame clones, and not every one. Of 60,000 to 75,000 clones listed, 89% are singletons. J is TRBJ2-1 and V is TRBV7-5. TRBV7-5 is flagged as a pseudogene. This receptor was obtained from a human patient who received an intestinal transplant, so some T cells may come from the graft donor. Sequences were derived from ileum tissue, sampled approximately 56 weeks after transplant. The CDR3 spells CVRSRYNEQFF. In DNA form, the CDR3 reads TGTGTCAGAAGCCGATACAATGAGCAGTTCTTC.